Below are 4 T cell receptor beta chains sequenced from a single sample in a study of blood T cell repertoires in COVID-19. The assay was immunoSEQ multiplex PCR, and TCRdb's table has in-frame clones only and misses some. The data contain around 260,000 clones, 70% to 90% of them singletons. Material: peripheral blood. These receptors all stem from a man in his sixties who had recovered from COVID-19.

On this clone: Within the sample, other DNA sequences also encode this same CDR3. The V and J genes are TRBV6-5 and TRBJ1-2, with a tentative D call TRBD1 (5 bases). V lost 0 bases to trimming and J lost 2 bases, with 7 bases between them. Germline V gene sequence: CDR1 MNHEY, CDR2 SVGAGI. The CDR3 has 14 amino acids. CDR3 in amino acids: CASSYSQGNYGYTF. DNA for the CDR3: TGTGCCAGCAGTTACTCGCAGGGAAACTATGGCTACACCTTC.

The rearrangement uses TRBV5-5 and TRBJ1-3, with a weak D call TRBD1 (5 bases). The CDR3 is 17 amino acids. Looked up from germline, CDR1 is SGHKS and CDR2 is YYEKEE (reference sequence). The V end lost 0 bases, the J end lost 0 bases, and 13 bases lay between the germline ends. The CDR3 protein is CASSLVLQANSGNTIYF. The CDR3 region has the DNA TGTGCCAGCAGCTTGGTATTACAGGCTAACTCTGGAAACACCATATATTTT.

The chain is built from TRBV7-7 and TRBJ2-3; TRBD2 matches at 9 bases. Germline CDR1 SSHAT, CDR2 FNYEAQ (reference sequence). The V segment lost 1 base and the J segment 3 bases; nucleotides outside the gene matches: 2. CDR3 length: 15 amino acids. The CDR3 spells CASSLVAGGTDTQYF. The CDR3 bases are TGTGCCAGCAGCTTAGTGGCGGGAGGGACAGATACGCAGTATTTT.

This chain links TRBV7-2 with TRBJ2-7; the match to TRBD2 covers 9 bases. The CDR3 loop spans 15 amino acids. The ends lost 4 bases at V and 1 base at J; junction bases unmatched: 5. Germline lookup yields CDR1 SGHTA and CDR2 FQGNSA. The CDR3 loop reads CASSSYSGSSYEQYF. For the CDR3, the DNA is TGTGCCAGCAGCTCTTATAGCGGGAGTTCCTACGAGCAGTACTTC.